These 19 T cell receptor beta chains were sequenced from one sample in a study of blood T cell repertoires in COVID-19. TCRdb keeps only in-frame clones here, not all; method: immunoSEQ multiplex PCR. The sample carries approximately 250,000 clones, 85% to 90% recorded once. What was sequenced was peripheral blood. The origin of the receptors is a woman aged 55 to 70 with COVID-19, enrolled during active disease.

The rearrangement uses TRBV5-1 and TRBJ1-1; D call uncertain. In germline, CDR1 is SGHRS, CDR2 YFSETQ. Deletions cut 1 base from V and 4 bases from J, with 8 bases between. This CDR3 is 13 amino acids long. CDR3 in amino acids: CASSLTRGTEAFF. The CDR3 DNA follows: TGCGCCAGCAGCTTGACCCGGGGCACTGAAGCTTTCTTT.

CDR3 in DNA: TGTGCCTGGACCGGGACTAGCGGGAGTCCCGATGAGCAGTTCTTC. Translated: CAWTGTSGSPDEQFF. The chain joins TRBV30 to TRBJ2-1, with 14 bases aligning to TRBD2. The V gene's germline CDR1 is GTSNPN and CDR2 SVGIG (reference sequence). The CDR3 loop spans 15 amino acids. J gave up 8 bases and V 4 bases, and 7 bases lay outside the gene matches.

The V and J genes are TRBV5-1 and TRBJ2-1, with D perhaps TRBD2 (6 bases). From germline, CDR1 is SGHRS and CDR2 YFSETQ. Trimming took 0 bases from V and 1 from J, leaving 8 bases between them. The CDR3 sequence is 15 residues long. The CDR3 bases are TGCGCCAGCAGCTTGGCTCTAGCGTCCTACAATGAGCAGTTCTTC. Amino acid sequence: CASSLALASYNEQFF. Combining the CDR3 with reference TRBV5-1 and TRBJ2-1 gives the whole variable domain KAGVTQTPRYLIKTRGQQVTLSCSPISGHRSVSWYQQTPGQGLQFLFEYFSETQRNKGNFPGRFSGRQFSNSRSEMNVSTLELGDSALYLCASSLALASYNEQFFGPGTRLTVL.

The rearrangement uses TRBV7-8 and TRBJ2-7, with D maybe TRBD1 (5 bases). V was shortened by 5 bases and J by 1 base, with 15 bases between the two germline ends. Germline V gives CDR1 SGHVS, CDR2 FQNEAQ. The length of the CDR3 is 15 residues. The CDR3 sequence is CASSSWTRTSYEQYF. The DNA for the CDR3 is TGTGCCAGCAGCAGTTGGACAAGAACGTCCTACGAGCAGTACTTC.

The gene calls are TRBV19 and TRBJ1-1, with D perhaps TRBD1 (6 bases). This CDR3 spans 16 amino acids. Germline V gene data show CDR1 as LNHDA and CDR2 as SQIVND (reference sequence). Trimming took off 1 base at V and 1 base at J, with 13 bases between the two ends. CDR3 protein: CASSIGYGTSNTEAFF. In nucleotides, the CDR3 is TGTGCCAGTAGTATAGGCTACGGGACATCGAACACTGAAGCTTTCTTT.

The chain couples TRBV18 to TRBJ2-1, with D possibly being TRBD1 (6 bases). The ends were cut back, 5 bases at V and 0 bases at J, with 8 bases in the middle. Germline V CDR1 and CDR2: KGHSH, LQKENI. The CDR3 extends over 14 amino acids. CDR3 amino acids: CASSRDNSYNEQFF. The DNA of the CDR3 is TGTGCCAGCTCAAGGGACAACTCCTACAATGAGCAGTTCTTC.

The chain has TRBV5-1 and TRBJ2-3; perhaps TRBD2 as D (6 bases). The CDR3 contains 15 residues. V lost 3 bases and J lost 1, with 12 bases in between. Germline V gene sequence: CDR1 SGHRS, CDR2 YFSETQ. This chain's CDR3 is CASSSAVAGTDTQYF. In nucleotides, the CDR3 is TGCGCCAGCAGCTCCGCGGTAGCGGGCACAGATACGCAGTATTTT.

The chain links TRBV19 to TRBJ2-5, with D tentatively TRBD1 (5 bases). Germline V gene sequence: CDR1 LNHDA, CDR2 SQIVND (reference sequence). V lost 2 bases and J 1 base, leaving 11 bases between the germline ends. This CDR3 contains 15 residues. The CDR3 spells CASSIWGRFQETQYF. DNA of the CDR3: TGTGCCAGTAGTATATGGGGCAGGTTCCAAGAGACCCAGTACTTC.

The chain carries TRBV5-1 and TRBJ2-3; no clear D. This CDR3 region has 14 residues. Trimming stripped 0 bases from V and 5 bases from J, with 10 bases between. Germline CDR1 and CDR2: SGHRS and YFSETQ. For the CDR3, the DNA is TGCGCCAGCAGCTTGGGTATCCTCCGAGATACGCAGTATTTT. Translating gives CASSLGILRDTQYF.

The chain recombines TRBV7-9 with TRBJ1-1; 7 bases map to TRBD1. Looked up from germline, CDR1 is SEHNR and CDR2 is FQNEAQ (reference sequence). This CDR3 region has 16 residues. After removal of 5 bases from V and 0 bases from J, the junction contained 9 bases not matched to a gene. For the CDR3, the DNA is TGTGCCAGCAGCCCCAGACAGGGCTTCATGAACACTGAAGCTTTCTTT. Encoded protein: CASSPRQGFMNTEAFF.

This clone is a singleton in its sample. J is TRBJ2-2 and V is TRBV10-1; D might be TRBD2 (5 bases). The CDR3 spans 18 residues. V gave up 4 bases and J gave up 5 bases, with 23 bases separating them. Germline CDR1 and CDR2: WNHNN and SYGVQD (reference sequence). The chain's CDR3 is CASSGGFGGSLRTGELFF. CDR3 DNA sequence: TGCGCCAGCAGTGGTGGGTTCGGCGGGTCTTTACGGACCGGGGAGCTGTTTTTT.

The CDR3 DNA reads TGTGCCAGCAGTCTTAGTGGGCCCTACGAGCAGTACTTC. Its protein product is CASSLSGPYEQYF. This chain joins TRBV27 and TRBJ2-7; unclear D gene. The CDR3 has 13 residues. Germline CDR1 and CDR2: MNHEY and SMNVEV (reference sequence). Trimming removed 5 bases at V and 2 bases at J, with 10 bases between.

The V gene is TRBV20-1, the J gene TRBJ1-2; tentatively, D is TRBD1 (5 bases). V lost 6 bases and J lost 10, with 15 bases in between. The CDR3 totals 11 residues. Germline CDR1 DFQATT, CDR2 SNEGSKA (reference sequence). CDR3: CSAGPREDYTF. The DNA for the CDR3 is TGCAGTGCCGGCCCCAGGGAGGACTACACCTTC.

This clone was counted once. V usage is TRBV7-2 and J usage is TRBJ2-3; 7 bases fit TRBD2. Germline trimming cut 5 bases from V and 0 bases from J; bases unmatched to any gene: 5. CDR3 length: 15 residues. CDR1 is SGHTA and CDR2 is FQGNSA in the germline V gene. Here the CDR3 reads CASSKAGLSTDTQYF. Written as DNA, the CDR3 is TGTGCCAGCAGCAAAGCGGGACTTAGCACAGATACGCAGTATTTT.

The chain has TRBV10-3 and TRBJ2-3; 9 bases fit TRBD1. This CDR3 contains 14 residues. J gave up 2 bases and V 10 bases, and 7 bases lay outside the gene matches. Germline-derived CDR1 and CDR2 are ENHRY and SYGVKD. The CDR3 loop is CATDRDRDTDTQYF. The CDR3 DNA sequence: TGTGCCACCGACCGGGACAGGGACACAGATACGCAGTATTTT.

The chain links TRBV29-1 to TRBJ1-2, with 10 positions matching TRBD1. The CDR3 consists of 13 residues. Germline V gene lookup returns CDR1 SQVTM and CDR2 ANQGSEA. V dropped 6 bases and J dropped 6; count of bases not matched to a gene: 7. Here the CDR3 reads CSVWTGGHNGYTF. The CDR3, as DNA: TGCAGCGTCTGGACAGGGGGGCACAATGGCTACACCTTC.

This clone was counted once. V usage is TRBV19 and J usage is TRBJ2-7; TRBD1 matches 9 bases. CDR3 size: 15 residues. Germline V gene sequence: CDR1 LNHDA, CDR2 SQIVND (reference sequence). Trimming removed 4 bases from V and 5 bases from J; junction bases left unmatched: 9. The DNA of the CDR3 is TGTGCCAGTAGTAGCCGGGACAGGGCCATCCACGAGCAGTACTTC. It encodes CASSSRDRAIHEQYF.

Only a few counts were recorded for this clone. The CDR3, as DNA: TGTGCCAGCAGTGGGGACAGCCATCAGCCCCAGCATTTT. It specifies CASSGDSHQPQHF. The chain has TRBV6-2 or TRBV6-3 and TRBJ1-5; 7 bases are a match to TRBD1. The V and J ends lost 5 bases and 5 bases, in that order; junction bases with no gene match: 3. Germline CDR1 MNHEY, CDR2 SVGEGT. CDR3 length equals 13 residues.

This chain joins TRBV3-1 (or the pseudogene TRBV3-2) and TRBJ1-6; 9 bases line up with TRBD1. J lost 10 bases, V lost 1 base, and 8 bases had no gene match. There are 16 residues in the CDR3. The germline gives CDR1 LGHDT, CDR2 YNNKEL (reference sequence). The CDR3 is CASSQAFRQGGSPLHF. The DNA for the CDR3 is TGTGCCAGCAGCCAAGCGTTTAGACAGGGGGGCTCACCCCTCCACTTT.